Detailed here is one T cell receptor beta chain. These data come from a study of blood T cell repertoires in COVID-19. Study overall: The samples span acute and convalescent COVID-19 from the United States, Italy and Spain. T cells, B-cell-depleted T cells, or PBMCs provided the cDNA or gDNA that served as material.

Original handling: For nucleated cells, counts were estimated from reference gene primer amplification. Produced via immunoSEQ multiplex PCR; TCRdb's table is partial and in-frame only. V and J calls and clone size are copied from that table; D and trimming were computed from the DNA. There are about 40,000 clones in the sample; roughly nine tenths occur only once, and more than 15% lies in the top ten. Specimen: peripheral blood. The sequence came from a man in his fifties or sixties in a cohort sampled during active COVID-19.

This CDR3 reads CASSSTGQGYEQYF. The DNA of the CDR3 is TGTGCCAGCAGCTCCACAGGACAGGGCTACGAGCAGTACTTC. The V gene is TRBV7-3, the J gene TRBJ2-7; TRBD1 matches at 8 bases. Germline lookup yields CDR1 SGHTA and CDR2 FQGTGA. The CDR3 is 14 amino acids. The V gene end was trimmed by 4 bases and the J gene end by 3 bases; junction bases not matched to a gene: 5. The complete variable domain, with remaining parts taken from reference TRBV7-3 and TRBJ2-7, reads GAGVSQTPSNKVTEKGKYVELRCDPISGHTALYWYRQSLGQGPEFLIYFQGTGAADDSGLPNDRFFAVRPEGSVSTLKIQRTERGDSAVYLCASSSTGQGYEQYFGPGTRLTVT.